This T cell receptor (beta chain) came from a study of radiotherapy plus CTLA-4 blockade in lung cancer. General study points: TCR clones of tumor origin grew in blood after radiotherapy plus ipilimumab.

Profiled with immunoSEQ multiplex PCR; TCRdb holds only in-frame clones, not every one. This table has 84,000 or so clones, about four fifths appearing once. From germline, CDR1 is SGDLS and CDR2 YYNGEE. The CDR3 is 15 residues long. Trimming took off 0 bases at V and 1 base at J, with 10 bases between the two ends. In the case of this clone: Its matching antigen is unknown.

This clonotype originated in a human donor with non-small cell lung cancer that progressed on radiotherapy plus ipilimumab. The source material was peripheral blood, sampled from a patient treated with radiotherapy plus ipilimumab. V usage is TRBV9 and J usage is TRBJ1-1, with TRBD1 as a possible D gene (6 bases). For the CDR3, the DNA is TGTGCCAGCAGCGTAGTCGGGACACCGAACACTGAAGCTTTCTTT. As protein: CASSVVGTPNTEAFF.